Sequencing of this T cell receptor (beta chain) was carried out in a study of blood T cell repertoires in COVID-19. Study-wide background: Spain, Italy and the United States supplied samples that represented acute and convalescent COVID-19.

Germline CDR1 and CDR2: SEHNR and FQNEAQ (reference sequence). The length of the CDR3 is 15 residues. The V gene end was trimmed by 5 bases and the J gene end by 1 base; junction bases not matched to a gene: 4. The assay was immunoSEQ multiplex PCR, and TCRdb's table has in-frame clones only and misses some. The table includes roughly 240,000 clones, approximately 89% detected once. The chain links TRBV7-9 to TRBJ2-5, with 10 bases aligning to TRBD1. Sequenced input: peripheral blood. The TCR sequence derives from an older woman who had recovered from COVID-19. The CDR3 nucleotides read TGTGCCAGCAGCCCGGGGGACAGGGGCCAAGAGACCCAGTACTTC. As protein: CASSPGDRGQETQYF. The complete variable domain, with remaining parts taken from reference TRBV7-9 and TRBJ2-5, reads DTGVSQNPRHKITKRGQNVTFRCDPISEHNRLYWYRQTLGQGPEFLTYFQNEAQLEKSRLLSDRFSAERPKGSFSTLEIQRTEQGDSAMYLCASSPGDRGQETQYFGPGTRLLVL.